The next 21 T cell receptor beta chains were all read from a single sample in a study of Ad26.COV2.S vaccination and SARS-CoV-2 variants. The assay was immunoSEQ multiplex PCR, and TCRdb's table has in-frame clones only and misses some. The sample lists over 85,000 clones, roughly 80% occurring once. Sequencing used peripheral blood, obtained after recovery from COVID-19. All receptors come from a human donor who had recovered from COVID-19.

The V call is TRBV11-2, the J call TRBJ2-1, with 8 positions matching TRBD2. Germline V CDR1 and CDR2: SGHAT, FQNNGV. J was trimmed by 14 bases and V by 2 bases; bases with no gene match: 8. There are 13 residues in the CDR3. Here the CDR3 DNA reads TGTGCCAGCAGCTTAAGCGGGGGAACTCCCAAGTTCTTC. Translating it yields CASSLSGGTPKFF.

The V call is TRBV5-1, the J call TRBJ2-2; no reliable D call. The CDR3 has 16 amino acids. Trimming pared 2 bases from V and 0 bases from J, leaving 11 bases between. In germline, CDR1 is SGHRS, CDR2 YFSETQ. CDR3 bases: TGCGCCAGCAGCTTAAACCTCGGTGCGAACACCGGGGAGCTGTTTTTT. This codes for CASSLNLGANTGELFF. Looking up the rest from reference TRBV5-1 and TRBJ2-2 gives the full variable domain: KAGVTQTPRYLIKTRGQQVTLSCSPISGHRSVSWYQQTPGQGLQFLFEYFSETQRNKGNFPGRFSGRQFSNSRSEMNVSTLELGDSALYLCASSLNLGANTGELFFGEGSRLTVL.

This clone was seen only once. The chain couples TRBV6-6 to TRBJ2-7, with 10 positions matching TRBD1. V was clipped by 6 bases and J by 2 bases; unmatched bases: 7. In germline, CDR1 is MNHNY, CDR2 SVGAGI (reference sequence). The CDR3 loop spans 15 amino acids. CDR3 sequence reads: CASRPGTGVTYEQYF. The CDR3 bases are TGTGCCAGCAGACCCGGGACAGGGGTAACCTACGAGCAGTACTTC.

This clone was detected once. CDR3 residues: CASSQDRVSAQHF. As DNA, the CDR3 is TGTGCCAGCAGCCAAGACCGGGTTTCAGCCCAGCATTTT. The J gene is TRBJ1-5, the V gene TRBV3-1 (or the pseudogene TRBV3-2); D is unresolved. Germline CDR1 and CDR2: LGHDT and YNNKEL (reference sequence). CDR3 size: 13 residues. The ends were cut back, 0 bases at V and 11 bases at J, with 11 bases in the middle.

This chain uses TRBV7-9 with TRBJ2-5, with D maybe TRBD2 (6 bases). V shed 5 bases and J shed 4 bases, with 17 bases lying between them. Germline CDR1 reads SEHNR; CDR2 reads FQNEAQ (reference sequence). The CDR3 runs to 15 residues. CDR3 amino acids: CASSLVGDFPETQYF. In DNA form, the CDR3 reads TGTGCCAGCAGCCTCGTGGGGGACTTCCCAGAGACCCAGTACTTC.

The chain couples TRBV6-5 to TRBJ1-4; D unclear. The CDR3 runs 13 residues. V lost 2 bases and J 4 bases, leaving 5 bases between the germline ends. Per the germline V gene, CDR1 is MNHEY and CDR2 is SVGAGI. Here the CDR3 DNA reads TGTGCCAGCAGTTACGGCGGTAATGAAAAACTGTTTTTT. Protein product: CASSYGGNEKLFF.

As DNA, the CDR3 is TGTGCCAGCAGCGTACAGGGGGCGTCCTACAATGAGCAGTTCTTC. Translated: CASSVQGASYNEQFF. V is TRBV5-4 and J is TRBJ2-1; 9 nucleotides align to TRBD1. The V segment lost 4 bases and the J segment 1 base; nucleotides outside the gene matches: 3. The CDR3 contains 15 residues. Germline V gives CDR1 SGHNT, CDR2 YYREEE (reference sequence).

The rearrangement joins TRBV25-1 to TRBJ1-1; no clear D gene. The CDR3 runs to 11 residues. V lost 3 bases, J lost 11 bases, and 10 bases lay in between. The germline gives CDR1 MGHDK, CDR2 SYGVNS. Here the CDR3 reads CASSEGGTAFF. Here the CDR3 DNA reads TGTGCCAGCAGTGAGGGCGGAACGGCTTTCTTT. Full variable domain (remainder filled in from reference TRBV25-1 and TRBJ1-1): EADIYQTPRYLVIGTGKKITLECSQTMGHDKMYWYQQDPGMELHLIHYSYGVNSTEKGDLSSESTVSRIRTEHFPLTLESARPSHTSQYLCASSEGGTAFFGQGTRLTVV.

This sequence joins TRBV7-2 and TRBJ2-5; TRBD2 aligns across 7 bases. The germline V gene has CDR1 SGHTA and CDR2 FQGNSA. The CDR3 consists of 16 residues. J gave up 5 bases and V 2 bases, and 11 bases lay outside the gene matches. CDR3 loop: CASSLSPGLGGETQYF. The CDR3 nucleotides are TGTGCCAGCAGCTTATCCCCTGGACTAGGAGGGGAGACCCAGTACTTC.

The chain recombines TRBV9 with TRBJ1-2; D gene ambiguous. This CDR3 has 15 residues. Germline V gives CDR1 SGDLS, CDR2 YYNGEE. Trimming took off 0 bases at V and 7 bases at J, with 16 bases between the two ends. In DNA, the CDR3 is TGTGCCAGCAGCGTAGCTTCAGACGGGTTCAGTGGCTACACCTTC. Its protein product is CASSVASDGFSGYTF.

The CDR3 DNA follows: TGTGCCAGCAGTTTTACCCATATTAACTATGGCTACACCTTC. The encoded protein is CASSFTHINYGYTF. The genes are TRBV28 and TRBJ1-2; D gene uncertain. The germline CDR1 and CDR2 sequences are MDHEN and SYDVKM. V lost 3 bases and J 1 base, leaving 9 bases between the germline ends. The CDR3 contains 14 residues.

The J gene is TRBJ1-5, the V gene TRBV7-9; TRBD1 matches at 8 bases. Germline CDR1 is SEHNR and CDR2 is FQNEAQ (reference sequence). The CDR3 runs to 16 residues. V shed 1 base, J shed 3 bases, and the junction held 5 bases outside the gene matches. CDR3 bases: TGTGCCAGCAGCTTAGGGACAGGGTCCTTCAATCAGCCCCAGCATTTT. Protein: CASSLGTGSFNQPQHF.

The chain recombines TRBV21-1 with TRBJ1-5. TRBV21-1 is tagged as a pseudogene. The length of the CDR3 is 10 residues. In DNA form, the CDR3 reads TGTGCCAGCACTCGGCAGCCCCAGCATTTT. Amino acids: CASTRQPQHF.

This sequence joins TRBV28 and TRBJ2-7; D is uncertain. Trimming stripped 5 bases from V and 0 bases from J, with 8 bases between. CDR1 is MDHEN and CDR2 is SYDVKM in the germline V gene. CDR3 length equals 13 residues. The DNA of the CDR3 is TGTGCCAGCAGTCACGGACGCTCCTACGAGCAGTACTTC. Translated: CASSHGRSYEQYF.

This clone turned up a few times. CDR3 nucleotides: TGCGCCAGCAGCTTGGGACTCTACACAGATACGCAGTATTTT. This translates into CASSLGLYTDTQYF. This sequence joins TRBV5-1 and TRBJ2-3; D not certain. From germline, CDR1 is SGHRS and CDR2 YFSETQ. The V end lost 0 bases, the J end lost 2 bases, and 7 bases lay between the germline ends. The CDR3 totals 14 residues. Full variable domain (rest looked up from reference TRBV5-1 and TRBJ2-3): KAGVTQTPRYLIKTRGQQVTLSCSPISGHRSVSWYQQTPGQGLQFLFEYFSETQRNKGNFPGRFSGRQFSNSRSEMNVSTLELGDSALYLCASSLGLYTDTQYFGPGTRLTVL.

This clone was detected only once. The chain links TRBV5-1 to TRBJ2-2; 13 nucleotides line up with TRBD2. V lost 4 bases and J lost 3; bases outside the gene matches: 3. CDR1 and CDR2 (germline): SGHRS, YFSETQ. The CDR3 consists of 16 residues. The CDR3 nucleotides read TGCGCCAGCAGCGAGGGACTAGCGGGGTACACCGGGGAGCTGTTTTTT. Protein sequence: CASSEGLAGYTGELFF. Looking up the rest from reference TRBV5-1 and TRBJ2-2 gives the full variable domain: KAGVTQTPRYLIKTRGQQVTLSCSPISGHRSVSWYQQTPGQGLQFLFEYFSETQRNKGNFPGRFSGRQFSNSRSEMNVSTLELGDSALYLCASSEGLAGYTGELFFGEGSRLTVL.

As DNA, the CDR3 is TGTGCCAGCAGTCCTCCGGGACAGGCAAGCTCCTACGAGCAGTACTTC. It yields the protein CASSPPGQASSYEQYF. The chain has TRBV28 and TRBJ2-7, with 8 bases matching TRBD1. The CDR3 covers 16 residues. After removal of 5 bases from V and 0 bases from J, the junction contained 9 bases not matched to a gene. Germline CDR1 and CDR2: MDHEN and SYDVKM. Based on the CDR3 plus reference TRBV28 and TRBJ2-7, the full variable domain is DVKVTQSSRYLVKRTGEKVFLECVQDMDHENMFWYRQDPGLGLRLIYFSYDVKMKEKGDIPEGYSVSREKKERFSLILESASTNQTSMYLCASSPPGQASSYEQYFGPGTRLTVT.

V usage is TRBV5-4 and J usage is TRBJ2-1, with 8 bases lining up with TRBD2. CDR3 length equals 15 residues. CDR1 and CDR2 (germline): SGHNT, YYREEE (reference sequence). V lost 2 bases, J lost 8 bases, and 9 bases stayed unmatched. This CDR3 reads CASSFPGGADHEQFF. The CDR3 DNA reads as TGTGCCAGCAGCTTTCCGGGGGGGGCTGACCATGAGCAGTTCTTC. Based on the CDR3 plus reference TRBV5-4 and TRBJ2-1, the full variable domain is ETGVTQSPTHLIKTRGQQVTLRCSSQSGHNTVSWYQQALGQGPQFIFQYYREEENGRGNFPPRFSGLQFPNYSSELNVNALELDDSALYLCASSFPGGADHEQFFGPGTRLTVL.

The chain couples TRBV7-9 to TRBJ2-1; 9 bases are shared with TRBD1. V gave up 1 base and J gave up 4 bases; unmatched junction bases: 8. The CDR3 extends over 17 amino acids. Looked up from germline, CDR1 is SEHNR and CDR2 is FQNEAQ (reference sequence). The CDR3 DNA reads TGTGCCAGCAGCTTAGGGCCCGGGACAGGGACGTACAATGAGCAGTTCTTC. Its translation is CASSLGPGTGTYNEQFF.

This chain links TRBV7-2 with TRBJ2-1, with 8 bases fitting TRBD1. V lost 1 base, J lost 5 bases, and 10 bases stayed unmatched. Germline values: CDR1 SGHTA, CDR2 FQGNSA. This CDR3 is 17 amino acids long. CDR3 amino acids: CASSLGGTGRYHNEQFF. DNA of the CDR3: TGTGCCAGCAGCTTAGGCGGGACAGGCCGATATCACAATGAGCAGTTCTTC.

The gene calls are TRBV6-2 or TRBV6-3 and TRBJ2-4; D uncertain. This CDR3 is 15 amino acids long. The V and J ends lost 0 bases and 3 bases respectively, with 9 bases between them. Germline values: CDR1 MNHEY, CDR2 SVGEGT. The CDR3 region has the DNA TGTGCCAGCAGTTACTCCGCAGCGAGCAAAAACATTCAGTACTTC. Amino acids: CASSYSAASKNIQYF.